This TCR beta chain was recovered during a study of chemoradiotherapy in HPV16-positive cancers. General study findings and limits: In HPV16-positive patients, HPV-responsive T-cell expansion tracked better recurrence-free survival.

Points on this clone: Its antigen is as yet unknown.

CDR3 size: 17 residues. With V trimmed by 0 bases and J by 1 base, 6 bases remained unmatched. CDR1 LNHNV and CDR2 YYDKDF come from the germline V gene (reference sequence). Clones were read by immunoSEQ multiplex PCR, and TCRdb kept only the in-frame ones, dropping some. The data show tens of thousands of clones, roughly 86% seen once. The source is a human donor with HPV-associated anogenital cancer. This specimen was blood, taken from a patient who underwent chemoradiotherapy. The V call is TRBV15, the J call TRBJ2-1, with 7 positions matching TRBD2. The CDR3 reads CATSRDRGGRSYNEQFF. The CDR3 DNA is TGTGCCACCAGCAGAGATCGGGGAGGGAGGTCCTACAATGAGCAGTTCTTC.